The 17 T cell receptor beta chains below come from one sample, sequenced in a study of tissue T cells after allogeneic stem cell transplantation. TCRdb's copy holds only in-frame clones and misses some; the assay was immunoSEQ multiplex PCR. The data contain 4,000 or so clones, 78% of them seen just once; the ten biggest clones take up roughly 10%. This research-autopsy study prospectively enrolled adult allogeneic hematopoietic cell transplant recipients with steroid-refractory graft-versus-host disease. Sequenced here: esophageal tissue, sampled at autopsy. These receptors were collected from a male patient of 60 years or more with steroid-refractory graft-versus-host disease after an allogeneic stem cell transplant. Some T cells could come from the graft donor.

This clone was counted only a few times. This CDR3 is also generated by other DNA sequences in the sample. V and J are TRBV29-1 and TRBJ1-2, with 7 bases aligning to TRBD1. Germline V gene data show CDR1 as SQVTM and CDR2 as ANQGSEA. The CDR3 is 13 residues long. V shed 5 bases and J 2 bases; nucleotides not matched to a gene: 5. CDR3 amino acids: CSVHRGENYGYTF. CDR3 nucleotide sequence: TGCAGCGTTCACAGGGGAGAGAACTATGGCTACACCTTC.

The chain combines TRBV24-1 with TRBJ1-1; D ambiguous. Trimming took off 5 bases at V and 11 bases at J, with 11 bases between the two ends. The length of the CDR3 is 11 residues. Germline-derived CDR1 and CDR2 are KGHDR and SFDVKD. CDR3 nucleotides: TGTGCCACCAGTGCCTGGGGAAGGGCTTTCTTT. Amino acids: CATSAWGRAFF.

The CDR3 loop reads CASSLGRGQGKRNTEAFF. The CDR3 DNA reads as TGTGCCAGCAGCCTAGGGCGGGGACAGGGAAAGAGAAACACTGAAGCTTTCTTT. The chain is built from TRBV7-9 and TRBJ1-1; 9 nucleotides align to TRBD1. J lost 2 bases, V lost 5 bases, and 15 bases had no gene match. Germline CDR1 SEHNR, CDR2 FQNEAQ (reference sequence). The CDR3 spans 18 residues.

This sequence joins TRBV30 and TRBJ2-7; D is perhaps TRBD1 or TRBD2 (6 bases each). Germline lookup yields CDR1 GTSNPN and CDR2 SVGIG (reference sequence). This CDR3 spans 11 amino acids. Trimming removed 4 bases from V and 6 bases from J, with 10 bases in between. In DNA, the CDR3 is TGTGCCTGGAAGGGGGGTGGCGAGCAGTACTTC. This sequence encodes CAWKGGGEQYF.

Here the CDR3 reads CASRKSSDSRYTGELFF. CDR3 bases: TGTGCCAGCAGGAAATCCTCAGACAGTCGGTACACCGGGGAGCTGTTTTTT. This sequence joins TRBV5-6 and TRBJ2-2; D is possibly TRBD1 (5 bases). Between the trimmed V and J ends, which lost 5 bases and 3 bases, there was a span of 20 bases. The CDR3 runs 17 residues. The germline V gene encodes CDR1 SGHDT and CDR2 YYEEEE.

The gene calls are TRBV9 and TRBJ2-3; D remains unclear. Trimming removed 0 bases from V and 3 bases from J, with 5 bases in between. This CDR3 spans 13 amino acids. Germline values: CDR1 SGDLS, CDR2 YYNGEE. CDR3: CASSVDQTDTQYF. DNA for the CDR3: TGTGCCAGCAGCGTAGACCAGACAGATACGCAGTATTTT.

This chain joins TRBV5-1 and TRBJ1-6; D call uncertain. CDR3 length: 14 amino acids. The V and J ends lost 0 bases and 8 bases respectively, with 9 bases between them. CDR1 is SGHRS, CDR2 YFSETQ, per germline. CDR3 sequence (DNA): TGCGCCAGCAGCTTGGGTGGCGGGGATTCACCCCTCCACTTT. Its translation: CASSLGGGDSPLHF. Complete variable domain (other parts from reference TRBV5-1 and TRBJ1-6): KAGVTQTPRYLIKTRGQQVTLSCSPISGHRSVSWYQQTPGQGLQFLFEYFSETQRNKGNFPGRFSGRQFSNSRSEMNVSTLELGDSALYLCASSLGGGDSPLHFGNGTRLTVT.

As DNA, the CDR3 is TGCGCCAGCAGCCATCTCGGGACTGATGCCAACGTCCTGACTTTC. This gives the protein CASSHLGTDANVLTF. This rearrangement joins TRBV4-3 to TRBJ2-6, with a tentative D call TRBD2 (6 bases). The CDR3 runs to 15 residues. The V gene lost 3 bases and the J gene lost 7 bases, with 13 bases spanning the gap. Germline V gene sequence: CDR1 LGHNA, CDR2 YSLEER.

This clone was detected only a few times. The chain is built from TRBV3-1 (or the pseudogene TRBV3-2) and TRBJ1-5; D ambiguous. The CDR3 runs to 15 residues. Germline CDR1 is LGHDT and CDR2 is YNNKEL (reference sequence). Deletions cut 3 bases from V and 4 bases from J, with 13 bases between. CDR3 sequence reads: CASSQGEHGNQPQHF. CDR3 nucleotide sequence: TGTGCCAGCAGCCAGGGAGAACACGGAAATCAGCCCCAGCATTTT.

The genes are TRBV10-3 and TRBJ2-7; D remains unclear. Germline CDR1 reads ENHRY; CDR2 reads SYGVKD. The CDR3 runs 15 residues. V was trimmed by 2 bases and J by 4 bases, leaving 15 bases between them. The CDR3 bases are TGTGCCATCAGTGAGGGAGTGGGCAGGCAGTACGAGCAGTACTTC. Its protein is CAISEGVGRQYEQYF.

This chain joins TRBV19 and TRBJ1-2; D may be TRBD1 (6 bases). The germline V and J ends were trimmed by 9 bases and 1 base, with 21 bases remaining between them. This CDR3 region has 16 residues. Germline values: CDR1 LNHDA, CDR2 SQIVND (reference sequence). The CDR3 sequence: CASSVRGTIINYGYTF. The CDR3 DNA reads as TGTGCCAGCTCGGTCCGAGGGACAATTATTAACTATGGCTACACCTTC.

J is TRBJ1-4 and V is TRBV6-1; possible D gene TRBD1, 5 bases. The germline gives CDR1 MNHNS, CDR2 SASEGT. The CDR3 has 16 residues. V was shortened by 3 bases and J by 4 bases, with 15 bases between the two germline ends. CDR3 bases: TGTGCCAGCAGTGAGGTATTCTACAGGAATAATGAAAAACTGTTTTTT. It specifies CASSEVFYRNNEKLFF.

The CDR3 bases are TGCGCCAGCAGCTCCACATACGAGCAGTACTTC. This sequence encodes CASSSTYEQYF. The V and J genes are TRBV5-1 and TRBJ2-7; D uncertain. Germline V CDR1 and CDR2: SGHRS, YFSETQ. V gave up 3 bases and J gave up 4 bases, with 5 bases separating them. This CDR3 has 11 amino acids. The full variable domain, in which reference TRBV5-1 and TRBJ2-7 provide the parts outside the CDR3, is KAGVTQTPRYLIKTRGQQVTLSCSPISGHRSVSWYQQTPGQGLQFLFEYFSETQRNKGNFPGRFSGRQFSNSRSEMNVSTLELGDSALYLCASSSTYEQYFGPGTRLTVT.

This chain links TRBV5-1 with TRBJ2-5; D tentatively reads TRBD1 or TRBD2 (5 bases each). The CDR3 is 14 amino acids. In germline, CDR1 is SGHRS, CDR2 YFSETQ. V shed 2 bases and J shed 0 bases, with 8 bases lying between them. CDR3 coding DNA: TGCGCCAGCAGCTTCGGGACGGACCAAGAGACCCAGTACTTC. Protein product: CASSFGTDQETQYF.

The chain is built from TRBV4-3 and TRBJ2-3, with D perhaps matching TRBD1 (5 bases). The CDR3 consists of 15 residues. Trimming removed 4 bases from V and 2 bases from J, with 13 bases in between. CDR1 and CDR2 from the germline V gene are LGHNA and YSLEER. CDR3 bases: TGCGCCAGCAGCCCCGCGTCAGGGTACACAGATACGCAGTATTTT. Protein product: CASSPASGYTDTQYF.

The rearrangement joins TRBV30 to TRBJ2-5; weak D call: TRBD1 (7 bases). The CDR3 length is 14 residues. Per germline, CDR1 GTSNPN and CDR2 SVGIG (reference sequence). The germline V and J ends were trimmed by 5 bases and 2 bases, with 15 bases remaining between them. The CDR3 loop is CAWAGTVWQETQYF. The CDR3 nucleotides read TGTGCCTGGGCGGGGACAGTGTGGCAAGAGACCCAGTACTTC.

This chain connects TRBV30 to TRBJ1-2; no definite D call. CDR3 length equals 14 residues. Germline CDR1 reads GTSNPN; CDR2 reads SVGIG (reference sequence). V dropped 3 bases and J dropped 6 bases, with 17 bases sitting between them. CDR3 nucleotide sequence: TGTGCCTGGAGCTTTAATCTAGGGTTTCATGGCTACACCTTC. Encoded protein: CAWSFNLGFHGYTF.